These 7 T cell receptor beta chains originate from one sample sequenced in a study of blood T cell repertoires in COVID-19. Data came from immunoSEQ multiplex PCR; TCRdb stores just in-frame clones and leaves some out. The sample has some 72,000 clones, about 89% seen once. The sample comprised peripheral blood. These receptors were obtained from a man aged 50-60 years with active or convalescent COVID-19.

The gene calls are TRBV9 and TRBJ2-5; 16 bases align to TRBD2. Germline loops: CDR1 SGDLS, CDR2 YYNGEE. J lost 0 bases, V lost 5 bases, and 7 bases had no gene match. The CDR3 spans 18 residues. CDR3 sequence: CASSLGTSGGAYQETQYF. The CDR3, as DNA: TGTGCCAGCAGTCTCGGGACTAGCGGGGGGGCCTACCAAGAGACCCAGTACTTC.

This clone occurred once. V is TRBV4-1 and J is TRBJ2-7, with 10 nucleotides matching TRBD1. Germline lookup yields CDR1 MGHRA and CDR2 YSYEKL. The CDR3 consists of 16 residues. The V segment lost 3 bases and the J segment 7 bases; nucleotides outside the gene matches: 12. The CDR3, as DNA: TGCGCCAGCAGCCATCCTACCGGGACAGGGGAGGAAGAGCAGTACTTC. Translated: CASSHPTGTGEEEQYF.

This clone has more than one count but fewer than ten. The chain is built from TRBV13 and TRBJ2-3; TRBD1 agrees at 8 bases. CDR3 length equals 14 residues. J was trimmed by 5 bases and V by 3 bases; bases with no gene match: 4. Germline V gene sequence: CDR1 PRHDT, CDR2 FYEKMQ (reference sequence). CDR3 in DNA: TGTGCCAGCAGCTTGACAGGGGATCTAGATACGCAGTATTTT. This sequence encodes CASSLTGDLDTQYF.

The chain is built from TRBV5-1 and TRBJ1-3, with TRBD1 matching 10 bases. The CDR3 has 15 residues. CDR1 SGHRS and CDR2 YFSETQ come from the germline V gene. V lost 4 bases and J lost 5; bases outside the gene matches: 6. The CDR3 DNA follows: TGCGCCAGCAGCCTAACGACAGGGGGCAGAAACACCATATATTTT. It encodes CASSLTTGGRNTIYF. Combining the CDR3 with reference TRBV5-1 and TRBJ1-3 gives the whole variable domain KAGVTQTPRYLIKTRGQQVTLSCSPISGHRSVSWYQQTPGQGLQFLFEYFSETQRNKGNFPGRFSGRQFSNSRSEMNVSTLELGDSALYLCASSLTTGGRNTIYFGEGSWLTVV.

The chain is built from TRBV27 and TRBJ2-2; TRBD1 aligns across 11 bases. CDR1 and CDR2 from the germline V gene are MNHEY and SMNVEV (reference sequence). CDR3 size: 17 residues. After removal of 4 bases from V and 6 bases from J, the junction contained 10 bases not matched to a gene. Written as DNA, the CDR3 is TGTGCCAGCAGTTATATCGCCGGGACAGGGGGGGCCGGGGAGCTGTTTTTT. As protein: CASSYIAGTGGAGELFF.

The gene calls are TRBV30 and TRBJ2-7, with 10 nucleotides matching TRBD1. Germline V gene lookup returns CDR1 GTSNPN and CDR2 SVGIG (reference sequence). The V segment lost 5 bases and the J segment 0 bases; nucleotides outside the gene matches: 4. The CDR3 totals 14 residues. The CDR3 DNA reads as TGTGCCTGGTCGACAGGGGGCACCTCCTACGAGCAGTACTTC. Protein sequence: CAWSTGGTSYEQYF. Variable domain in full (rest from reference TRBV30 and TRBJ2-7): SQTIHQWPATLVQPVGSPLSLECTVEGTSNPNLYWYRQAAGRGLQLLFYSVGIGQISSEVPQNLSASRPQDRQFILSSKKLLLSDSGFYLCAWSTGGTSYEQYFGPGTRLTVT.

The rearrangement joins TRBV2 to TRBJ2-5; 12 bases match TRBD2. CDR1 is SNHLY and CDR2 is FYNNEI in the germline V gene. V dropped 1 base and J dropped 5; count of bases not matched to a gene: 2. This CDR3 has 15 residues. As DNA, the CDR3 is TGTGCCAGCAGTGAAGGACTAGCGGGGGTGGAGACCCAGTACTTC. The encoded protein is CASSEGLAGVETQYF.